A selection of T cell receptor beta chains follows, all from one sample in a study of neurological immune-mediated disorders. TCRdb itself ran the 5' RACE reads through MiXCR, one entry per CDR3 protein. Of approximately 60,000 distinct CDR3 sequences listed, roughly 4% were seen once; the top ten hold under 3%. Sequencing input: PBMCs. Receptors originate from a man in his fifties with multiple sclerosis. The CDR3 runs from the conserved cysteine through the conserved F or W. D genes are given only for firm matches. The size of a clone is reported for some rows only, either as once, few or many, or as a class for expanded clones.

CDR3 protein: CSAVTGTGNNEQFF
CDR3 DNA: TGCAGTGCTGTTACCGGGACAGGGAATAATGAGCAGTTCTTC
D gene: TRBD1
clone size: few
V gene: TRBV20-1
J gene: TRBJ2-1

CDR3 protein: CSAPSRDRGWGEKLFF
CDR3 DNA: TGCAGTGCCCCGTCCCGGGACAGGGGATGGGGTGAAAAACTGTTTTTT
D gene: TRBD1
clone size: NA
V gene: TRBV20-1
J gene: TRBJ1-4

CDR3 protein: CASSQDRGPGGYTF
CDR3 DNA: TGTGCCAGCAGCCAGGACAGGGGGCCTGGTGGCTACACCTTC
D gene: TRBD1
clone size: many
V gene: TRBV12-3/TRBV12-4
J gene: TRBJ1-2

CDR3 protein: CASSLAQGARETQYF
CDR3 DNA: TGCGCCAGCAGCTTGGCCCAAGGGGCTCGGGAGACCCAGTACTTC
D gene: NA
clone size: many
V gene: TRBV5-1
J gene: TRBJ2-5

CDR3 protein: CASSLLGGGFDEQFF
CDR3 DNA: TGCGCCAGCAGCTTGTTAGGTGGGGGTTTCGATGAGCAGTTCTTC
D gene: NA
clone size: many
V gene: TRBV5-1
J gene: TRBJ2-1

CDR3 protein: CASSSGTGGKPYSNQPQHF
CDR3 DNA: TGTGCCAGCAGTTCCGGGACAGGGGGCAAACCTTATAGCAATCAGCCCCAGCATTTT
D gene: TRBD1
clone size: many
V gene: TRBV27
J gene: TRBJ1-5

CDR3 protein: CASRRATGSGYTF
CDR3 DNA: TGTGCCAGCAGACGCGCGACAGGGTCTGGCTACACCTTC
D gene: TRBD1
clone size: many
V gene: TRBV7-9
J gene: TRBJ1-2

CDR3 protein: CASSQDKGTTLNTEAFF
CDR3 DNA: TGTGCCAGCAGCCAAGATAAGGGGACAACACTGAACACTGAAGCTTTCTTT
D gene: NA
clone size: few
V gene: TRBV3-1
J gene: TRBJ1-1

CDR3 protein: CASSLVPPYNEQFF
CDR3 DNA: TGTGCCAGCAGCTTAGTTCCACCTTACAATGAGCAGTTCTTC
D gene: NA
clone size: many
V gene: TRBV7-2
J gene: TRBJ2-1

CDR3 protein: CASSAVGQVYYEQYF
CDR3 DNA: TGTGCCAGCAGCGCAGTGGGGCAGGTATACTACGAGCAGTACTTC
D gene: NA
clone size: many
V gene: TRBV6-2/TRBV6-3
J gene: TRBJ2-7

CDR3 protein: CASSLEPGGEQYF
CDR3 DNA: TGTGCCAGCAGCTTAGAGCCGGGTGGCGAGCAGTACTTC
D gene: NA
clone size: many
V gene: TRBV7-8
J gene: TRBJ2-7

CDR3 protein: CSAKRNSQETQYF
CDR3 DNA: TGCAGTGCTAAGAGAAACAGCCAAGAGACCCAGTACTTC
D gene: NA
clone size: many
V gene: TRBV20-1
J gene: TRBJ2-5

CDR3 protein: CSVTVGNTEAFF
CDR3 DNA: TGCAGCGTTACGGTAGGGAACACTGAAGCTTTCTTT
D gene: NA
clone size: many
V gene: TRBV29-1
J gene: TRBJ1-1

CDR3 protein: CSAPGGGQVFGNTIYF
CDR3 DNA: TGCAGTGCTCCGGGCGGGGGACAAGTCTTCGGAAACACCATATATTTT
D gene: NA
clone size: many
V gene: TRBV20-1
J gene: TRBJ1-3

CDR3 protein: CASQQGMWHEQFF
CDR3 DNA: TGTGCCTCCCAACAGGGGATGTGGCATGAGCAGTTCTTC
D gene: TRBD1
clone size: many
V gene: TRBV10-3
J gene: TRBJ2-1

CDR3 protein: CASSLGVLAGADEQYF
CDR3 DNA: TGTGCCAGCAGCTTAGGAGTCCTAGCGGGGGCCGACGAGCAGTACTTC
D gene: TRBD2
clone size: many
V gene: TRBV7-2
J gene: TRBJ2-7

CDR3 protein: CASSPGGNQPQHF
CDR3 DNA: TGTGCCAGCAGCCCGGGGGGGAATCAGCCCCAGCATTTT
D gene: NA
clone size: many
V gene: TRBV7-2
J gene: TRBJ1-5

CDR3 protein: CASRHRDPTSGELFF
CDR3 DNA: TGTGCCAGCAGGCACCGGGACCCTACAAGCGGGGAGCTGTTTTTT
D gene: NA
clone size: many
V gene: TRBV6-6
J gene: TRBJ2-2

CDR3 protein: CASSLNTYNEQFF
CDR3 DNA: TGCGCCAGCAGCTTGAACACTTACAATGAGCAGTTCTTC
D gene: NA
clone size: many
V gene: TRBV5-1
J gene: TRBJ2-1

CDR3 protein: CASSLALAGGDEQFF
CDR3 DNA: TGCGCCAGCAGCTTGGCGCTAGCGGGGGGCGATGAGCAGTTCTTC
D gene: TRBD2
clone size: many
V gene: TRBV5-1
J gene: TRBJ2-1

CDR3 protein: CASSQGLATLGNQPQHF
CDR3 DNA: TGTGCCAGCAGCCAAGGACTGGCAACCTTGGGAAATCAGCCCCAGCATTTT
D gene: NA
clone size: many
V gene: TRBV4-2
J gene: TRBJ1-5

CDR3 protein: CASRQPTGQGLFF
CDR3 DNA: TGTGCCAGCAGACAACCAACGGGACAGGGTCTGTTCTTC
D gene: TRBD1
clone size: NA
V gene: TRBV6-5
J gene: TRBJ2-1